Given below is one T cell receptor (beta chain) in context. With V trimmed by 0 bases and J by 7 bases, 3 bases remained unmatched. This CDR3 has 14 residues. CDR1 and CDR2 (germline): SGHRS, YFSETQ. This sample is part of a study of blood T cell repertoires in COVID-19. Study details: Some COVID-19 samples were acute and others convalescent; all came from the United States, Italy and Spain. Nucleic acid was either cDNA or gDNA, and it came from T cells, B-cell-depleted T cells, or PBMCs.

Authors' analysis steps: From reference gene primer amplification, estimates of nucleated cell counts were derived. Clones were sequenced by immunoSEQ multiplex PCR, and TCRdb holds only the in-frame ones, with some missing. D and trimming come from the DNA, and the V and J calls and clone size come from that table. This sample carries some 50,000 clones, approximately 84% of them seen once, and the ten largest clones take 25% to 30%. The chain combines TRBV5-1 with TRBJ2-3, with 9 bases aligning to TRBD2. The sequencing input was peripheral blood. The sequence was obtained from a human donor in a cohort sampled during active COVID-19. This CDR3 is CASSLGGGDNTQYF. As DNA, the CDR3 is TGCGCCAGCAGCTTGGGCGGGGGGGACAATACGCAGTATTTT.